The clone carrying this T cell receptor beta chain has just a few counts. The entry originates in a study of glioma-infiltrating T cells. The CDR3 covers 15 residues. The germline V gene has CDR1 MNHNS and CDR2 SASEGT. V lost 4 bases to trimming and J lost 5 bases; unmatched junction nucleotides: 7. Using RNA template, CDR3s of TCR alpha and beta were amplified with iRepertoire arm-PCR. From the multiplex PCR reads, TCRdb called clonotypes with MiXCR, one entry per CDR3 protein. The sample records a few hundred thousand distinct CDR3 sequences, roughly two fifths being singletons. V usage is TRBV6-1 and J usage is TRBJ1-1, with 10 nucleotides matching TRBD1. The receptor was derived from a human donor with low-grade glioma or glioblastoma, undergoing nonglioma brain surgery, or in good health (not recorded which). The sequenced sample consisted of glioma tissue, nonneoplastic brain tissue, or PBMCs (not recorded which). The DNA of the CDR3 is TGTGCCAGCAGTGGGGAGACAGGGGGCGAAACTGAAGCTTTCTTT. Protein sequence: CASSGETGGETEAFF.